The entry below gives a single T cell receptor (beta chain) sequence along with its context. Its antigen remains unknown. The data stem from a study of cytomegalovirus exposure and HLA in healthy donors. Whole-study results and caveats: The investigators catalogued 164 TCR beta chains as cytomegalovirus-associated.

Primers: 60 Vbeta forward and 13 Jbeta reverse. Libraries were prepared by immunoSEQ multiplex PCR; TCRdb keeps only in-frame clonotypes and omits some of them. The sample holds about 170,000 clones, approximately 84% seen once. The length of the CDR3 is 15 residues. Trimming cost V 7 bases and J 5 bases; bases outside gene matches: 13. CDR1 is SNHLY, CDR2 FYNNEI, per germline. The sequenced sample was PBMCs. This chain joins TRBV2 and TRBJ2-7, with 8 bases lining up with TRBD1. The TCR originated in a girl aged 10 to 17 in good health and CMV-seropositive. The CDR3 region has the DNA TGTGCCAGCAAACAGGGGGGCGCGATAAGAAACGAGCAGTACTTC. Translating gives CASKQGGAIRNEQYF. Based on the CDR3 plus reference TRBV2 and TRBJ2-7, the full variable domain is EPEVTQTPSHQVTQMGQEVILRCVPISNHLYFYWYRQILGQKVEFLVSFYNNEISEKSEIFDDQFSVERPDGSNFTLKIRSTKLEDSAMYFCASKQGGAIRNEQYFGPGTRLTVT.